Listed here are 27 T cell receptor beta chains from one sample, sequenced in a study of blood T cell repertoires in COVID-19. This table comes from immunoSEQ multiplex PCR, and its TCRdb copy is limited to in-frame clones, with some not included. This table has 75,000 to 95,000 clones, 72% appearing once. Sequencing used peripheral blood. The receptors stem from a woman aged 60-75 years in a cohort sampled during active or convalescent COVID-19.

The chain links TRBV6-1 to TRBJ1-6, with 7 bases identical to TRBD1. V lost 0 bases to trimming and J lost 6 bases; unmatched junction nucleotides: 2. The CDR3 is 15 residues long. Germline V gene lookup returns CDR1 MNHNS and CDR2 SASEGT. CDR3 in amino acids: CASSEAGQSNSPLHF. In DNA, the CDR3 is TGTGCCAGCAGTGAAGCGGGACAGTCTAATTCACCCCTCCACTTT.

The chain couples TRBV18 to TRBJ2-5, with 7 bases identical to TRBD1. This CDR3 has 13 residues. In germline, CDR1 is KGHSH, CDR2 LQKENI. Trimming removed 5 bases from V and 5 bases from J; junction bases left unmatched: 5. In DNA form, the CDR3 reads TGTGCCAGCTCAACAGGGGTGTGGGAGACCCAGTACTTC. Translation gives CASSTGVWETQYF.

This chain's CDR3 is CAISVAGGRETQYF. The CDR3 DNA reads TGTGCCATCAGTGTAGCGGGGGGTCGGGAGACCCAGTACTTC. The chain uses TRBV10-3 and TRBJ2-5, with 10 bases fitting TRBD2. The CDR3 length is 14 residues. J lost 5 bases, V lost 4 bases, and 4 bases had no gene match. CDR1 and CDR2 (germline): ENHRY, SYGVKD.

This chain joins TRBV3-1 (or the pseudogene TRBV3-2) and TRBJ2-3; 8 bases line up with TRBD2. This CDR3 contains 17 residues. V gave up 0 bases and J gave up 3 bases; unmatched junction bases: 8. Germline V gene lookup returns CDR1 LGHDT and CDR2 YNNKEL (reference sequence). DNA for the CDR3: TGTGCCAGCAGCCAAGAAGTAACCAGCGGGGGTACAGATACGCAGTATTTT. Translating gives CASSQEVTSGGTDTQYF.

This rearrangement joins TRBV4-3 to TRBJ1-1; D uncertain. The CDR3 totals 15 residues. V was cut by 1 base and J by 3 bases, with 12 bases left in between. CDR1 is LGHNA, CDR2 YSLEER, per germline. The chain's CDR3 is CASSQAPRSHTEAFF. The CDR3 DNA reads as TGCGCCAGCAGCCAAGCCCCCCGGTCTCACACTGAAGCTTTCTTT.

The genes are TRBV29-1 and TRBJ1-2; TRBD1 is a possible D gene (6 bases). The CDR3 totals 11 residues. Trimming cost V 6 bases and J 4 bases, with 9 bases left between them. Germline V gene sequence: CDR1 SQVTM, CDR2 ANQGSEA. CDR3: CSVKDSYGYTF. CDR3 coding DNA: TGCAGCGTCAAGGACAGCTATGGCTACACCTTC.

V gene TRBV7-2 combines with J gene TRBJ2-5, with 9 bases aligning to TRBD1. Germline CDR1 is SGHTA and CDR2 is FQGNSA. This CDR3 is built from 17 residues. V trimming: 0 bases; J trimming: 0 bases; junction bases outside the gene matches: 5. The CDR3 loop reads CASSLARDRGYQETQYF. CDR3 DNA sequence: TGTGCCAGCAGCTTAGCCCGTGACAGGGGGTACCAAGAGACCCAGTACTTC.

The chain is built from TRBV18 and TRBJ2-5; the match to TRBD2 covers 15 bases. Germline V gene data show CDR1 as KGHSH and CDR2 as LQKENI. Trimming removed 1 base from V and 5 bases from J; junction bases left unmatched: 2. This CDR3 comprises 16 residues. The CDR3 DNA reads TGTGCCAGCTCACCACTCGGACTAGCGGGGGGGGAGACCCAGTACTTC. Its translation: CASSPLGLAGGETQYF.

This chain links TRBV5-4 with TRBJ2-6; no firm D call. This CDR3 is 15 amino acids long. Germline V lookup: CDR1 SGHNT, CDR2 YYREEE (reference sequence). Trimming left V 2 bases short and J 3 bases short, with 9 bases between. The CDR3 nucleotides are TGTGCCAGCAGCTTTGTTCACAGTGGGGCCAACGTCCTGACTTTC. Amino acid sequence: CASSFVHSGANVLTF.

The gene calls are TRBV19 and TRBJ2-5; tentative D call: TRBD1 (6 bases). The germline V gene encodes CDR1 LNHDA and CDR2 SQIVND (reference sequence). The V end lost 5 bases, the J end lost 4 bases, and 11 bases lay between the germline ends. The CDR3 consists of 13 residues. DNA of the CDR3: TGTGCCAGTAGTGCTCGCAGGGGAGAGACCCAGTACTTC. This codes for CASSARRGETQYF.

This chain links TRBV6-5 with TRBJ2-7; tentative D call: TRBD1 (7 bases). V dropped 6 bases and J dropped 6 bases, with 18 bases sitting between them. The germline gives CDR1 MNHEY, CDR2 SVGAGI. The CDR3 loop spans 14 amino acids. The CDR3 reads CASRVSGGLGEQYF. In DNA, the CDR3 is TGTGCCAGCAGGGTTTCAGGGGGGCTGGGCGAGCAGTACTTC.

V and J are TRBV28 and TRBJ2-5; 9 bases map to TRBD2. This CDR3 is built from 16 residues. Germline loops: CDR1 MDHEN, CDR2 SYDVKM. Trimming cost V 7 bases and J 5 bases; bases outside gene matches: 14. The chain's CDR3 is CASTAGGRGGGETQYF. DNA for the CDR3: TGTGCCAGCACCGCAGGTGGGCGGGGGGGCGGTGAGACCCAGTACTTC.

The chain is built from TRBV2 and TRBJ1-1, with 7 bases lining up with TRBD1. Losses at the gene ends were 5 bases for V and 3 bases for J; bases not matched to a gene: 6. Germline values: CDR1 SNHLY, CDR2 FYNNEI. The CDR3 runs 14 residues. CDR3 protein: CASSLQGTYTEAFF. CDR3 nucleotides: TGTGCCAGCAGTTTACAGGGGACCTACACTGAAGCTTTCTTT.

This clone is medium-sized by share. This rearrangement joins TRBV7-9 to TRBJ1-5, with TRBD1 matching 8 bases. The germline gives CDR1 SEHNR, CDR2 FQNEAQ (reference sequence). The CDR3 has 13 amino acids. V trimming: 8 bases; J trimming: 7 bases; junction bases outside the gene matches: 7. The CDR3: CASGRGPNQPQHF. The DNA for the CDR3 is TGTGCCAGCGGCAGGGGGCCCAACCAGCCCCAGCATTTT. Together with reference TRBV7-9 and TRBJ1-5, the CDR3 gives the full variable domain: DTGVSQNPRHKITKRGQNVTFRCDPISEHNRLYWYRQTLGQGPEFLTYFQNEAQLEKSRLLSDRFSAERPKGSFSTLEIQRTEQGDSAMYLCASGRGPNQPQHFGDGTRLSIL.

CDR3 amino acids: CASSERLAENTGELFF. CDR3 in DNA: TGCGCCAGCAGCGAACGACTAGCGGAGAACACCGGGGAGCTGTTTTTT. The V and J genes are TRBV5-1 and TRBJ2-2, with TRBD2 matching over 9 bases. The CDR3 is 16 amino acids. Germline CDR1 reads SGHRS; CDR2 reads YFSETQ. The ends lost 4 bases at V and 1 base at J; junction bases unmatched: 5.

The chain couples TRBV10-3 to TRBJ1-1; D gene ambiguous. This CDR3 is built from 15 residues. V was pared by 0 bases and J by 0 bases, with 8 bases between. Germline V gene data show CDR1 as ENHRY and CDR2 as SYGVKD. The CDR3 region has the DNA TGTGCCATCAGTGAGTCGAGACATATGAACACTGAAGCTTTCTTT. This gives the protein CAISESRHMNTEAFF.

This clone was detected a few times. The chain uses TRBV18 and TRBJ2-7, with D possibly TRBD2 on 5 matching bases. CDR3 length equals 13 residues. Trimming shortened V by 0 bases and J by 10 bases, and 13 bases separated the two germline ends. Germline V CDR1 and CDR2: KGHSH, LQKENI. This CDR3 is CASSPPERGRQYF. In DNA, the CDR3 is TGTGCCAGCTCACCACCGGAGCGAGGGCGTCAGTACTTC.

CDR3 loop: CARPLAGQGLIRGKLFF. The CDR3, as DNA: TGCGCCCGCCCTCTCGCGGGACAGGGCCTTATTCGCGGAAAACTGTTTTTT. The chain employs TRBV10-1 and TRBJ1-4; 9 bases fit TRBD1. The ends lost 11 bases at V and 10 bases at J; junction bases unmatched: 23. Germline V CDR1 and CDR2: WNHNN, SYGVQD (reference sequence). CDR3 size: 17 residues.

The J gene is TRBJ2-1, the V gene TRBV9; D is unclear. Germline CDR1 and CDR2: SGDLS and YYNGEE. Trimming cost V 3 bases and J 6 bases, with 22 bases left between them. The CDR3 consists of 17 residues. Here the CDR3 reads CASSAPGGVTAFNEQFF. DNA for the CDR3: TGTGCCAGCAGCGCTCCCGGCGGAGTGACGGCTTTCAATGAGCAGTTCTTC.

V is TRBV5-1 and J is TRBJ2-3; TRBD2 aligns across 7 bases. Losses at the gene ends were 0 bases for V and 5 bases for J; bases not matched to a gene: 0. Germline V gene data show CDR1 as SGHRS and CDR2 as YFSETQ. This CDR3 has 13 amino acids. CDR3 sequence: CASSLAGGDTQYF. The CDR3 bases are TGCGCCAGCAGCTTGGCGGGGGGAGATACGCAGTATTTT.

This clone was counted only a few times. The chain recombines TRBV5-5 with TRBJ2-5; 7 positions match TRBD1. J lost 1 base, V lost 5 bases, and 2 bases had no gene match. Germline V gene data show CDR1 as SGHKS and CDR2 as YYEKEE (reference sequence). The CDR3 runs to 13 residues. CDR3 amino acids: CASSSGGQETQYF. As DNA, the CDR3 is TGTGCCAGCAGTTCAGGGGGCCAAGAGACCCAGTACTTC. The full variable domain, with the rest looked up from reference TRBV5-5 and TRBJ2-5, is DAGVTQSPTHLIKTRGQQVTLRCSPISGHKSVSWYQQVLGQGPQFIFQYYEKEERGRGNFPDRFSARQFPNYSSELNVNALLLGDSALYLCASSSGGQETQYFGPGTRLLVL.

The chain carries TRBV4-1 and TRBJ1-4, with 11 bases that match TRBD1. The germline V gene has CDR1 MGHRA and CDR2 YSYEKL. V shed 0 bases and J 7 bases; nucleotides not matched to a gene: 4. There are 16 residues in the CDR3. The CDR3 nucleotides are TGCGCCAGCAGCCAAGACACGGGGACAGGGGGTGAAAAACTGTTTTTT. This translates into CASSQDTGTGGEKLFF.

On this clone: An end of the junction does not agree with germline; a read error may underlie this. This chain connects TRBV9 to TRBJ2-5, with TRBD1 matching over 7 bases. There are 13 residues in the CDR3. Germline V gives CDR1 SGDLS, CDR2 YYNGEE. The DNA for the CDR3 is TGTGCCAGCAGCGCCCATCCTCCGGGACAGATGGACTTC. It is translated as CASSAHPPGQMDF.

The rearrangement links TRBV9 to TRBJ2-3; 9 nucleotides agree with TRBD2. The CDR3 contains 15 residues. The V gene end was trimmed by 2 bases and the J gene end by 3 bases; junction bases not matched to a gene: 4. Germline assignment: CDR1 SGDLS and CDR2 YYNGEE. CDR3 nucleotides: TGTGCCAGCAGCGTCCGGCTAGCGGGGACAGATACGCAGTATTTT. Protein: CASSVRLAGTDTQYF.

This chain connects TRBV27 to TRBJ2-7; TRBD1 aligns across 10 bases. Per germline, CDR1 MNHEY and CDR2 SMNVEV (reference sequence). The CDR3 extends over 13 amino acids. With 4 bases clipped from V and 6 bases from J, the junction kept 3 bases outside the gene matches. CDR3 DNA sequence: TGTGCCAGCAGTTGGGACAGGGGCTTCGAGCAGTACTTC. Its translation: CASSWDRGFEQYF.

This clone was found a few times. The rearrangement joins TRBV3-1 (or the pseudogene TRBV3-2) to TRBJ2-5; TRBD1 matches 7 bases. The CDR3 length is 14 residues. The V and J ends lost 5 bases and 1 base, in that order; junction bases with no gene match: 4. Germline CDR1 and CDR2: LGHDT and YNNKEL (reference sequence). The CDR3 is CASSYRQGQETQYF. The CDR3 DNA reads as TGTGCCAGCAGCTATCGACAGGGCCAAGAGACCCAGTACTTC.

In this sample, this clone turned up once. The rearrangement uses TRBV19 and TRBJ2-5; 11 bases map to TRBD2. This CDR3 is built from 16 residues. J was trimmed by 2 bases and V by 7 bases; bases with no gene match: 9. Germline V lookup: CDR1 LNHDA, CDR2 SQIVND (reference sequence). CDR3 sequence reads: CASTLSVAGGQETQYF. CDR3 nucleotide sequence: TGTGCCAGTACCCTTTCCGTAGCGGGGGGGCAAGAGACCCAGTACTTC. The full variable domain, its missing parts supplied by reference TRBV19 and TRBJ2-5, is DGGITQSPKYLFRKEGQNVTLSCEQNLNHDAMYWYRQDPGQGLRLIYYSQIVNDFQKGDIAEGYSVSREKKESFPLTVTSAQKNPTAFYLCASTLSVAGGQETQYFGPGTRLLVL.